Listed here is a single T cell receptor (beta chain). This clonotype was observed a handful of times. This receptor's antigen is unknown. The input lacks base qualities; no much larger clone sits a single base away. This record comes from a study of regulatory T cells in long-lasting Graves disease (dated by TCRdb to the early 2020s). At the level of the whole study: Newly diagnosed Graves' disease patients had taken antithyroid drugs for less than 3 months. Peripheral blood TCR sequencing and RNA sequencing compared persistent Graves' disease patients with newly diagnosed Graves' disease patients. The study was registered as a clinical trial and conducted in China. A total of approximately 35 samples underwent TCR sequencing: about 13 from persistent and approximately 20 from newly diagnosed Graves' disease patients.

Per the publication, the time point label means: newly diagnosed GD, antithyroid drugs for less than 3 months. For both TCR sequencing and RNA sequencing, RNA was extracted from PBMCs using TRIzol. The diagnosis of Graves' disease followed American Thyroid Association guidelines. Recruitment of patients was carried out at an endocrinology department in Xi'an, China. From each patient, 7.5 to 10 milliliters of peripheral blood was collected into an EDTA anticoagulant tube. Ficoll Paque Plus density gradient separation was used to isolate PBMCs, and no further T cell sorting was done. An Agilent 2100 Bioanalyzer and agarose gel were used to check RNA quality, and a NanoDrop 2000 was used to measure RNA concentration. What the study reported, not specific to this receptor: The authors noted that the small sample size was a limitation that may lower accuracy. Peripheral blood alone was examined, since thyroid tissue, which constituted the primary lesion, could not be accessed. Persistent Graves' disease patients showed lower TCR Shannon entropy and fewer highly expanded clones than newly diagnosed patients, suggesting clonal expansion. Persistent patients shared more public clonotypes among themselves (around 2,500) than newly diagnosed patients did (about 970). Sequencing and analysis were limited to the TCR beta chain. Preferential use of TRBV28, TRBJ1-2 and TRBJ2-5 was observed in persistent disease, whereas TRBV20-1 and TRBJ2-1 were favored in newly diagnosed disease.

Receptors were amplified or captured by multiplex PCR. The listed sequencing device is Illumina HiSeq 4000. TCR beta libraries were built with iRepertoire HTBI primers and Arm-PCR amplification of CDR3 regions. PCR products were gel purified before sequencing. Per the authors' processing: Gene usage analysis of CDR3 amino acid clonotypes relied on the roughly 60 TRBV and 13 to 15 TRBJ segments identified across samples. Filtered high-quality paired reads were merged into contigs using COPE and FqMerger. BLAST was used to align contigs to the IMGT TRBV, TRBD and TRBJ reference genes, and CDR3 was defined following IMGT. Clonotypes above 0.1% frequency were classified as highly expanded clones. Shannon entropy was used to measure repertoire diversity, and the Gini coefficient was used to measure V-J evenness. Public clonotypes were defined as clonotypes shared by more than one individual. In TCRdb, the public reads were trimmed at Q25 with fastp and aligned with MiXCR, with productive beta chains retained. CDR3 protein sequences are deduplicated, and each keeps its most common genes and DNA. The V and J calls here are based on TCRdb, not the publication. Here the sample has some 320,000 distinct CDR3 sequences; over 15% occur a single time. Roughly 40% of the sample is in the top ten clones.

V and J are trimmed by 6 bases and 7 bases, and the gene matches miss 5 bases of the junction. Per the germline V gene, MNHNS is the CDR1 and SASEGT is the CDR2. Including cysteine and phenylalanine, the CDR3 has 13 amino acids. The kept DNA is CDR3 alone, 39 bases in frame from the first base. Sequencing used peripheral blood mononuclear cells (PBMCs), obtained at new diagnosis, from a patient treated with antithyroid drugs. This chain joins TRBV6-1 to TRBJ1-5; the junction holds 8 bases that match TRBD1. This clonotype originated in a female donor with Graves disease. The sequence in DNA is TGTGCCAGCAGCACAGGGGGAGGGCAGCCCCAGCATTTT. This codes for CASSTGGGQPQHF.